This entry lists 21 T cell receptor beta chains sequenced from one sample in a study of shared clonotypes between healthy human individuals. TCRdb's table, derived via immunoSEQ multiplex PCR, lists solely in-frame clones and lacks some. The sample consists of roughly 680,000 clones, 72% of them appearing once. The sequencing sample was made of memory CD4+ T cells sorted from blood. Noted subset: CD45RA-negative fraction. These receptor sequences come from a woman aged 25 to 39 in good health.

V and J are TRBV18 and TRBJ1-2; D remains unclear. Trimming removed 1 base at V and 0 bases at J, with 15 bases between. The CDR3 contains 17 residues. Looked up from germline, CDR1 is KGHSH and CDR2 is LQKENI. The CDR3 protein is CASSPLERGQTNYGYTF. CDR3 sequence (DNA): TGTGCCAGCTCACCACTAGAAAGAGGGCAGACTAACTATGGCTACACCTTC.

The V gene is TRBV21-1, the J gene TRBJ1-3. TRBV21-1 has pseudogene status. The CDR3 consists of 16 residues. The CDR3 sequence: CASSKGLRAYGNTIYF. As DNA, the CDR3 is TGTGCCAGCAGCAAAGGTTTGAGGGCTTATGGAAACACCATATATTTT.

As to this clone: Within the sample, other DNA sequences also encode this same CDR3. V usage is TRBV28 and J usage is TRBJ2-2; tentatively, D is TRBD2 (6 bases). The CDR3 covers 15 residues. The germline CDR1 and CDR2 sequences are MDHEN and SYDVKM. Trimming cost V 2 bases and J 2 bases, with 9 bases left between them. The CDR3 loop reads CASSLGLLNTGELFF. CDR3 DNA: TGTGCCAGCAGTTTAGGACTACTAAACACCGGGGAGCTGTTTTTT.

The CDR3, as DNA: TGTGCCAGCAGCCCCAGGACGGAAGGAAACACCATATATTTT. This gives the protein CASSPRTEGNTIYF. The chain is built from TRBV16 and TRBJ1-3; no firm D call. Germline V CDR1 and CDR2: KGHSY, FQNENV. V lost 4 bases and J lost 4, with 11 bases in between. The CDR3 runs 14 residues. Looking up the rest from reference TRBV16 and TRBJ1-3 gives the full variable domain: GEEVAQTPKHLVRGEGQKAKLYCAPIKGHSYVFWYQQVLKNEFKFLISFQNENVFDETGMPKERFSAKCLPNSPCSLEIQATKLEDSAVYFCASSPRTEGNTIYFGEGSWLTVV.

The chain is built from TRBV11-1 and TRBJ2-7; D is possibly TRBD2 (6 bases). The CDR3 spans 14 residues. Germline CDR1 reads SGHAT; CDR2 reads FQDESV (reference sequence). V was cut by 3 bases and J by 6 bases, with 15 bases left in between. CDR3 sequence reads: CASSFLSGDGEQYF. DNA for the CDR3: TGTGCCAGCAGCTTCCTGTCGGGGGACGGCGAGCAGTACTTC.

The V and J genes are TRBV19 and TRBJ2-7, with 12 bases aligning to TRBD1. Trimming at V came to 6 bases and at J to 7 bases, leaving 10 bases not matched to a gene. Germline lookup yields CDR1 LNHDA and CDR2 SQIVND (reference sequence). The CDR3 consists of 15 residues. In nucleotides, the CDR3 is TGTGCCAGTAGCGGCCGGGGACAGGGGGCGAGGGAGCAGTACTTC. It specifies CASSGRGQGAREQYF.

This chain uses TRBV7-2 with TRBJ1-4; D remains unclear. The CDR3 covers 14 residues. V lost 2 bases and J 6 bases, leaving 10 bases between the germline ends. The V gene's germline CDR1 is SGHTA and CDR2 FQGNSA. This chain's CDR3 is CASSLNGRDEKLFF. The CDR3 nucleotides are TGTGCCAGCAGCTTAAATGGGAGAGATGAAAAACTGTTTTTT.

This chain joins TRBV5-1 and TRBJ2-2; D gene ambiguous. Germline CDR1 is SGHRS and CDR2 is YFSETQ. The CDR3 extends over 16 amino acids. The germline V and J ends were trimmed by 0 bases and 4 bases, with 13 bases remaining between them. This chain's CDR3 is CASSLAPGSTTGELFF. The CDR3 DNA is TGCGCCAGCAGCTTGGCCCCGGGCTCCACCACCGGGGAGCTGTTTTTT.

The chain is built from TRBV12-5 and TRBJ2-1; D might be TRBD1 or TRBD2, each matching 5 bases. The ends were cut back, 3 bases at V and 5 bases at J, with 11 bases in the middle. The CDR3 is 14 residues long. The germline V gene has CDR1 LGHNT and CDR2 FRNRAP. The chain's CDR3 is CASGFEGRHNEQFF. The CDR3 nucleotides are TGTGCTAGTGGTTTTGAGGGGAGACACAATGAGCAGTTCTTC. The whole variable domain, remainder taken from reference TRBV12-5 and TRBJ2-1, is DARVTQTPRHKVTEMGQEVTMRCQPILGHNTVFWYRQTMMQGLELLAYFRNRAPLDDSGMPKDRFSAEMPDATLATLKIQPSEPRDSAVYFCASGFEGRHNEQFFGPGTRLTVL.

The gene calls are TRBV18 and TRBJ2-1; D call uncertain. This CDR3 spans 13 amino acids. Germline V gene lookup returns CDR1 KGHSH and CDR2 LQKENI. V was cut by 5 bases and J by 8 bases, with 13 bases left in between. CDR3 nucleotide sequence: TGTGCCAGCTCAACGGCAGTCATCGATGAGCAGTTCTTC. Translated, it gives CASSTAVIDEQFF.

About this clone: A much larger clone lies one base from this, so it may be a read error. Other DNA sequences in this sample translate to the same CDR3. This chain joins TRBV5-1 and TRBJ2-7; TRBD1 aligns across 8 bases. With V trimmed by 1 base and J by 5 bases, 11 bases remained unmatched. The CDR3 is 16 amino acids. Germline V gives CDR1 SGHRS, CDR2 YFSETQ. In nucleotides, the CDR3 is TGCGCCAGCAGCTTGAGTAGGGGGACAGGAGTCCACGAGCAGTACTTC. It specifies CASSLSRGTGVHEQYF.

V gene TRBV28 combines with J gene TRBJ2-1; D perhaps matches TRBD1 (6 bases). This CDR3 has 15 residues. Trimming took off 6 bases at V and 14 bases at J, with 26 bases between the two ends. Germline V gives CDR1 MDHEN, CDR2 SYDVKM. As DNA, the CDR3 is TGTGCCAGCAGCAGCCGGGACATGGTCAATCAGAGGGAGTTCTTC. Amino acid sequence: CASSSRDMVNQREFF. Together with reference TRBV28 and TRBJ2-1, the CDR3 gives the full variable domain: DVKVTQSSRYLVKRTGEKVFLECVQDMDHENMFWYRQDPGLGLRLIYFSYDVKMKEKGDIPEGYSVSREKKERFSLILESASTNQTSMYLCASSSRDMVNQREFFGPGTRLTVL.

The CDR3 loop reads CASSITTGEKAEAFF. Written as DNA, the CDR3 is TGTGCCAGCAGTATAACGACAGGGGAAAAGGCTGAAGCTTTCTTT. The V call is TRBV28, the J call TRBJ1-1, with 8 bases that match TRBD1. CDR3 length: 15 amino acids. Germline V lookup: CDR1 MDHEN, CDR2 SYDVKM. With 5 bases clipped from V and 6 bases from J, the junction kept 11 bases outside the gene matches. Drawing the rest from reference TRBV28 and TRBJ1-1, the complete variable domain is DVKVTQSSRYLVKRTGEKVFLECVQDMDHENMFWYRQDPGLGLRLIYFSYDVKMKEKGDIPEGYSVSREKKERFSLILESASTNQTSMYLCASSITTGEKAEAFFGQGTRLTVV.

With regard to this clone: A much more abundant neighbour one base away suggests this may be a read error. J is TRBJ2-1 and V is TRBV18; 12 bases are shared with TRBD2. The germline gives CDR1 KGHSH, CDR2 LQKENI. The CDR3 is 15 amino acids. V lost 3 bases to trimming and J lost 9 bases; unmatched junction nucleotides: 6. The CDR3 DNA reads TGTGCCAGCTCACCGCCTAGCGGGAGGGTCGGTGAGCAGTTCTTC. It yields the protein CASSPPSGRVGEQFF.

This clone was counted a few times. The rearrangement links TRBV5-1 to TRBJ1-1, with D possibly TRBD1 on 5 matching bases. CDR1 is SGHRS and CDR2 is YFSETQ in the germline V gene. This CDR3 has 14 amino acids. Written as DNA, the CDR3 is TGCGCGACCTGGGGGAGGGCGGGGGACACTGAAGCTTTCTTT. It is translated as CATWGRAGDTEAFF.

The CDR3 DNA reads as TGCGCCAGCAGCCATGCAAATGAGCAGTTCTTC. Translation gives CASSHANEQFF. The chain combines TRBV10-1 with TRBJ2-1; D not resolved. The CDR3 length is 11 residues. Trimming removed 6 bases at V and 7 bases at J, with 7 bases between. Per germline, CDR1 WNHNN and CDR2 SYGVQD (reference sequence).

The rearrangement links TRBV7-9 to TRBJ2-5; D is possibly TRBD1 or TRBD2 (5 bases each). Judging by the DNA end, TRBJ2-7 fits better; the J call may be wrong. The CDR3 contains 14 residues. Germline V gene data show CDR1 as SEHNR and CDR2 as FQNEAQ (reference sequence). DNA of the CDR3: TGTGCCAGCAGCTTAGGGGGACGACACTACGAGCAGTACTTC. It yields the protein CASSLGGRHYEQYF.

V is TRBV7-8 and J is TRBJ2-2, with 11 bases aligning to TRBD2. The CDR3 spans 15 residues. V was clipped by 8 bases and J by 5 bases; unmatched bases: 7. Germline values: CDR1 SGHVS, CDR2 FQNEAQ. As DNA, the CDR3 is TGTGCCAGCGACCCGGGACTAGCGGTTACCGGGGAGCTGTTTTTT. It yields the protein CASDPGLAVTGELFF.

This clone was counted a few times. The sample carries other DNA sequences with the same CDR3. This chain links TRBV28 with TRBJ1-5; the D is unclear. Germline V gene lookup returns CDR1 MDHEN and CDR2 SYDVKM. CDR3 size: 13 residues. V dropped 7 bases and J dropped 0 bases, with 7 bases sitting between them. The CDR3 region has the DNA TGTGCCAGCAACCTTTATAGCAATCAGCCCCAGCATTTT. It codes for CASNLYSNQPQHF. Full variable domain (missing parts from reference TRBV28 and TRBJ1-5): DVKVTQSSRYLVKRTGEKVFLECVQDMDHENMFWYRQDPGLGLRLIYFSYDVKMKEKGDIPEGYSVSREKKERFSLILESASTNQTSMYLCASNLYSNQPQHFGDGTRLSIL.

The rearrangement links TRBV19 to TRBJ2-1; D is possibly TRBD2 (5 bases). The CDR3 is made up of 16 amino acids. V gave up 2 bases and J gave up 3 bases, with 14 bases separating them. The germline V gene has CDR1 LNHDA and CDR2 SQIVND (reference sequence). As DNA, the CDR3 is TGTGCCAGTAGTATACCGACTACCCAGAACTACAATGAGCAGTTCTTC. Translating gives CASSIPTTQNYNEQFF.

This CDR3 is CASKSVNTEAFF. As DNA, the CDR3 is TGTGCCAGCAAAAGCGTTAACACTGAAGCTTTCTTT. This chain connects TRBV10-3 to TRBJ1-1; D remains unclear. Germline lookup yields CDR1 ENHRY and CDR2 SYGVKD. Trimming removed 10 bases from V and 2 bases from J, with 11 bases in between. CDR3 size: 12 residues.